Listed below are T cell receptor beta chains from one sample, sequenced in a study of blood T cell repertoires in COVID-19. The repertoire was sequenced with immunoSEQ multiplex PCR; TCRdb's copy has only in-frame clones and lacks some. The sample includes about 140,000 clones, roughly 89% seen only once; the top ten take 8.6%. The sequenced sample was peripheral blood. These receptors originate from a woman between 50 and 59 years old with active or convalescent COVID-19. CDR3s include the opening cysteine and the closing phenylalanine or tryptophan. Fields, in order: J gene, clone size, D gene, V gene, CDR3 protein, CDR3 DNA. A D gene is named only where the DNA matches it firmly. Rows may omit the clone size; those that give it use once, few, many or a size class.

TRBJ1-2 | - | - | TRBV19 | CASSNPAGGAYGYTF | TGTGCCAGTAGTAACCCGGCGGGGGGGGCCTATGGCTACACCTTC
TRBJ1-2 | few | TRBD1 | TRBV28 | CASSLRGPYYGYTF | TGTGCCAGCAGTTTAAGGGGGCCCTACTATGGCTACACCTTC
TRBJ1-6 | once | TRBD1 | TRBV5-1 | CASSFWTGGMTKTPLHF | TGCGCCAGCAGCTTCTGGACAGGGGGTATGACAAAGACACCCCTCCACTTT
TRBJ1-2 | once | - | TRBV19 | CASSIWQGDYGYTF | TGTGCCAGTAGTATATGGCAGGGCGACTATGGCTACACCTTC
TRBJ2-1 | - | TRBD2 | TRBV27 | CASSLQSGGALNEQFF | TGTGCCAGCAGTTTACAGAGCGGGGGGGCCCTGAATGAGCAGTTCTTC
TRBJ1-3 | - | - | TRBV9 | CASSVAGSSGNTIYF | TGTGCCAGCAGCGTAGCCGGTAGCTCTGGAAACACCATATATTTT
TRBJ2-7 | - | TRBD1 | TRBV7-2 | CASSFTDRVHEQYF | TGTGCCAGCAGCTTCACGGACAGGGTCCACGAGCAGTACTTC
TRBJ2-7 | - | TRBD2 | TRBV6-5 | CASSYTGTSSYEQYF | TGTGCCAGCAGTTACACAGGGACTAGTTCGTACGAGCAGTACTTC
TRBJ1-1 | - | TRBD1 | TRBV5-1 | CASSEQGAGEAFF | TGCGCCAGCAGCGAGCAGGGGGCCGGTGAAGCTTTCTTT
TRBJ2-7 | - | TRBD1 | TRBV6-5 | CASSVDRAQAYEQYF | TGTGCCAGCAGCGTCGACAGGGCGCAAGCCTACGAGCAGTACTTC
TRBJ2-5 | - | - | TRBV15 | CATSIGSRLQETQYF | TGTGCCACCAGCATCGGCAGCCGACTCCAAGAGACCCAGTACTTC
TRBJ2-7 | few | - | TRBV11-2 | CASSLDSVSYEQYF | TGTGCCAGCAGCTTAGATAGTGTGTCCTACGAGCAGTACTTC
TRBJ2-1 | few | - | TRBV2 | CASSETTGITNEQFF | TGTGCCAGCAGTGAAACCACAGGGATAACAAATGAGCAGTTCTTC
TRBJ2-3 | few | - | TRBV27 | CASSSLQSTDTQYF | TGTGCCAGCAGTTCTCTGCAGAGCACAGATACGCAGTATTTT
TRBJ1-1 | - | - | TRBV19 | CATKGGGRLSEAFF | TGTGCCACCAAAGGCGGGGGGCGATTGTCTGAAGCTTTCTTT
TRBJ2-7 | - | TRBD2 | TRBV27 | CASSGTSGTIYEQYF | TGTGCCAGCAGTGGGACTAGCGGGACGATCTACGAGCAGTACTTC
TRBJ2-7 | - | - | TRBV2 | CASRFNSYEQYF | TGTGCCAGCAGATTTAACTCCTACGAGCAGTACTTC
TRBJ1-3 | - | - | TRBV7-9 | CASSPGVAGNTIYF | TGTGCCAGCAGCCCGGGGGTGGCTGGAAACACCATATATTTT
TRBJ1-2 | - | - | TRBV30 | CAWSADSKYYGYTF | TGTGCCTGGAGTGCGGACAGTAAATACTATGGCTACACCTTC
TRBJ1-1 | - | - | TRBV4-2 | CASSDTGGTEAFF | TGTGCCAGCAGCGACACCGGGGGCACTGAAGCTTTCTTT
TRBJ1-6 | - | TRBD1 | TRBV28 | CASTFGTGYNSPLHF | TGTGCCAGCACCTTCGGGACAGGGTATAATTCACCCCTCCACTTT
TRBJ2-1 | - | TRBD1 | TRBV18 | CASSPPDRGPEYEQFF | TGTGCCAGCTCACCACCCGACAGGGGGCCGGAATATGAGCAGTTCTTC
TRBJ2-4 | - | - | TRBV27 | CASLSAGQQLAKNIQYF | TGTGCCAGCCTATCGGCAGGCCAGCAACTAGCCAAAAACATTCAGTACTTC
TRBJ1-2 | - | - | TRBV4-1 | CASSQLPGPWGLYGYTF | TGCGCCAGCAGCCAGCTGCCGGGACCATGGGGGCTCTATGGCTACACCTTC
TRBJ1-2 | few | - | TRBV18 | CASSPPFTGPSYGYTF | TGTGCCAGCTCACCACCCTTTACAGGACCCTCCTATGGCTACACCTTC
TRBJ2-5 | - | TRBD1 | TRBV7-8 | CASSSGQIQETQYF | TGTGCCAGCAGCTCGGGACAGATCCAAGAGACCCAGTACTTC
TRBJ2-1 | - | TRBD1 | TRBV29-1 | CSVEGAQGTEYNEQFF | TGCAGCGTTGAGGGGGCACAGGGGACAGAATACAATGAGCAGTTCTTC